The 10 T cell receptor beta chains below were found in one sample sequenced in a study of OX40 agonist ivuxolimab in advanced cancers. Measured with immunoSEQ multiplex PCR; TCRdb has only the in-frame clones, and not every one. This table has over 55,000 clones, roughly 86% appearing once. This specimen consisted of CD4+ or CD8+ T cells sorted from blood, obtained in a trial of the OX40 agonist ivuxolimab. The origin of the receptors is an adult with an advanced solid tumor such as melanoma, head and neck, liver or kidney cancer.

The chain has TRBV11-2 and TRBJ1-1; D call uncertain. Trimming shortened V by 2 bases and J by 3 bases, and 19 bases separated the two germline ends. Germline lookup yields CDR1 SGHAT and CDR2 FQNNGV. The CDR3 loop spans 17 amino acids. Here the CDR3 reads CASSLLGIDLGDTEAFF. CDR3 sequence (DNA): TGTGCCAGCAGCTTATTGGGGATAGACCTTGGGGACACTGAAGCTTTCTTT.

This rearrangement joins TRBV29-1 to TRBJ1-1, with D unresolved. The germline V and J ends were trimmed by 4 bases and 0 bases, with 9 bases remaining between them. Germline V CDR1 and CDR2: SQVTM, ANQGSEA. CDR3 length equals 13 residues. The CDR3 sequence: CSVGIKMNTEAFF. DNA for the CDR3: TGCAGCGTTGGTATAAAAATGAACACTGAAGCTTTCTTT.

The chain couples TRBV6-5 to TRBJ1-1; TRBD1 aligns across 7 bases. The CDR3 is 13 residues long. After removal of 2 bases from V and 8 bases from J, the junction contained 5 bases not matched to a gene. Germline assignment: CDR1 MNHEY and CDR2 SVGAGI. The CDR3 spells CASSYGGGGEAFF. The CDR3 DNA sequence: TGTGCCAGCAGTTACGGAGGGGGCGGGGAAGCTTTCTTT.

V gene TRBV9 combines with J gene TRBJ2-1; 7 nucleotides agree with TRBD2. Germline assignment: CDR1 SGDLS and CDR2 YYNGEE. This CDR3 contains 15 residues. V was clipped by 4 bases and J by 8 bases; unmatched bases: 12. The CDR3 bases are TGTGCCAGCAGCCCGAGGACTAGTAGACTCCATGAGCAGTTCTTC. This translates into CASSPRTSRLHEQFF.

DNA of the CDR3: TGTGCCAGTCCTACAGATACGCAGTATTTT. It translates to CASPTDTQYF. The V gene is TRBV27, the J gene TRBJ2-3; no definite D call. V gave up 9 bases and J gave up 3 bases, with 4 bases separating them. The CDR3 runs to 10 residues. Per the germline V gene, CDR1 is MNHEY and CDR2 is SMNVEV (reference sequence).

This CDR3 reads CASTPSLSSGNSGNTIYF. CDR3 bases: TGTGCCAGCACCCCTAGTTTATCCTCGGGAAACTCTGGAAACACCATATATTTT. The J gene is TRBJ1-3, the V gene TRBV28, with D unresolved. The CDR3 extends over 18 amino acids. Germline V gene data show CDR1 as MDHEN and CDR2 as SYDVKM. V was shortened by 7 bases and J by 0 bases, with 22 bases between the two germline ends.

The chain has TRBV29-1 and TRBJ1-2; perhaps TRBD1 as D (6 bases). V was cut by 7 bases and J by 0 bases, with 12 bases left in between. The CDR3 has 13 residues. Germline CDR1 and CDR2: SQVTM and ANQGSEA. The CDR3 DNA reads TGCAGCGCCGGGGGCAGCGCTAACTATGGCTACACCTTC. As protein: CSAGGSANYGYTF. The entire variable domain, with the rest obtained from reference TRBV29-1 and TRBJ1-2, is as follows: SAVISQKPSRDICQRGTSLTIQCQVDSQVTMMFWYRQQPGQSLTLIATANQGSEATYESGFVIDKFPISRPNLTFSTLTVSNMSPEDSSIYLCSAGGSANYGYTFGSGTRLTVV.

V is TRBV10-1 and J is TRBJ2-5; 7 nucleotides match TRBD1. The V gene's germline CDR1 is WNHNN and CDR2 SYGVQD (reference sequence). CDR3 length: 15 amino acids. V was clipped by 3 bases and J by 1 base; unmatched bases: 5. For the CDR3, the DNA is TGCGCCAGCAGTGACCCGACAGGGACCCAAGAGACCCAGTACTTC. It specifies CASSDPTGTQETQYF.

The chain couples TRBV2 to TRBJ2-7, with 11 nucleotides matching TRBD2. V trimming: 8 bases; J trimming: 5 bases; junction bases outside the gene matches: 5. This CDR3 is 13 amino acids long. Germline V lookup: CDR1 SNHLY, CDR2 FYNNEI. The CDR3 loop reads CASQRLAGNEQYV. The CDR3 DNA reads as TGTGCCAGCCAAAGACTAGCGGGGAACGAGCAGTACGTC.

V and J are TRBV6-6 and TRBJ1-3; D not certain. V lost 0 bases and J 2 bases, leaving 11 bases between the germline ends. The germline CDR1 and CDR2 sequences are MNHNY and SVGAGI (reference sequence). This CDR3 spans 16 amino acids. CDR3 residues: CASSYSIDGTGNTIYF. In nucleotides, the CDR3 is TGTGCCAGCAGTTACTCGATCGACGGAACTGGAAACACCATATATTTT.